The subject of this entry is one TCR beta chain. The entry originates in a study of blood T cell repertoires in COVID-19. In the original analysis: How many nucleated cells were present was estimated from reference gene primer amplification. Repertoires were generated with immunoSEQ multiplex PCR, while TCRdb's copy carries only in-frame clones and drops some. V and J calls and clone size come straight from that table; D and trimming were deduced from the DNA. This sample has about 300,000 clones; around 90% occur once, and the top ten carry around 4.4%. The CDR3 runs to 14 residues. Germline V gene lookup returns CDR1 SGHNT and CDR2 YYREEE (reference sequence). V lost 4 bases and J lost 3; bases outside the gene matches: 5.

The chain combines TRBV5-4 with TRBJ2-7, with 9 bases aligning to TRBD1. Sequencing used PBMCs or T cells enriched from blood (not recorded which). The clonotype originates from a young woman with acute COVID-19. This CDR3 reads CASSVPGQGYEQYF. DNA for the CDR3: TGTGCCAGCAGCGTACCGGGACAGGGCTACGAGCAGTACTTC.